A selection of T cell receptor beta chains follows, all from one sample in a study of regulatory and conventional T cells in RAG deficiency. The method was immunoSEQ multiplex PCR; TCRdb's version includes in-frame clones alone and lacks a portion of them. The table lists about 20,000 clones, about nine tenths of them singletons. The sample also formed part of further work on regulatory T cells.

Sequenced material: Tregs sorted from blood. The receptors stem from a human donor in good health. The CDR3 runs from the conserved cysteine through the conserved F or W. A D gene is named only where the DNA matches it firmly. Rows give clone size only sometimes, using once, few, many, or a class for an expanded clone.

D gene	clone size	V gene	J gene	CDR3 DNA	CDR3 protein
NA	NA	TRBV30	TRBJ1-6	TGTGCCTGGAGTAAGGTGGGGGGGAATAATTCACCCCTCCACTTT	CAWSKVGGNNSPLHF
TRBD1	NA	TRBV28	TRBJ2-3	TGTGCCAGCAGTTTATCGGGACAGGGAATAGGAGATACGCAGTATTTT	CASSLSGQGIGDTQYF
TRBD1	few	TRBV5-3	TRBJ1-3	TGTGCCAGAAGCGGGGGGACAGGGCGTGGAAACACCATATATTTT	CARSGGTGRGNTIYF
NA	NA	TRBV9	TRBJ1-1	TGTGCCAGCAGCGTAGGCCCTGGGACAACTGAAGCTTTCTTT	CASSVGPGTTEAFF
TRBD1	NA	TRBV27	TRBJ1-1	TGTGCCAGCAGTTTATACACAGGGGGGGTCACTGAAGCTTTCTTT	CASSLYTGGVTEAFF
TRBD1	NA	TRBV29-1	TRBJ2-5	TGCAGCGTGGACAGGGTCCTCGACGAGACCCAGTACTTC	CSVDRVLDETQYF
NA	NA	TRBV11-1	TRBJ2-7	TGTGCCAGCAGCTTACGGGGGCACGAGCAGTACTTC	CASSLRGHEQYF
NA	NA	TRBV21-1	TRBJ1-1	TGTGCCAGCAGGCTGGTGATAGCTACACAAATTCGCACTGAAGCTTTCTTT	CASRLVIATQIRTEAFF
NA	NA	TRBV7-6	TRBJ2-3	TGTGCCAGCAGCTTATTTTTGGCGGGGGCCGATACGCAGTATTTT	CASSLFLAGADTQYF
NA	NA	TRBV28	TRBJ1-5	TGTGCCAGCAGTTTTATACAGGGCAATCAGCCCCAGCATTTT	CASSFIQGNQPQHF
TRBD1	NA	TRBV2	TRBJ1-1	TGTGCCAGCAGTGAACGACAGGGAAGGACTGAAGCTTTCTTT	CASSERQGRTEAFF
TRBD1	once	TRBV5-4	TRBJ1-2	TGTGCCAGCAGCACCGGGACAGGGGGCATTCAAGGCTACACCTTC	CASSTGTGGIQGYTF
NA	once	TRBV7-3	TRBJ2-3	TGTGCCAGCAGCATTATGGGGGGCTCGGCAGATACGCAGTATTTT	CASSIMGGSADTQYF
NA	NA	TRBV27	TRBJ1-3	TGTGCCAGCAGTTTTGCCCCTGGAAACACCATATATTTT	CASSFAPGNTIYF
TRBD1	NA	TRBV14	TRBJ1-1	TGTGCCAGCAGCGGGTACAGACAGGGCCTGGTGAAAGCTTTCTTT	CASSGYRQGLVKAFF
NA	NA	TRBV14	TRBJ1-2	TGTGCCAGCAGCCAAGATCTTGGACCCGGGAGTGGCTACACCTTC	CASSQDLGPGSGYTF
TRBD2	few	TRBV7-2	TRBJ2-3	TGTGCCAGCAGCTTAGTGTCTCGGCTAGCGGGGGTAACTACGCAGTATTTT	CASSLVSRLAGVTTQYF
TRBD1	NA	TRBV27	TRBJ2-7	TGTGCCAGCAGTTTACTGACGACAGGGGGCGAGCAGTACTTC	CASSLLTTGGEQYF
NA	few	TRBV6-1	TRBJ1-6	TGTGCCAGCACTCCTCAGGGTAACAATTCACCCCTCCACTTT	CASTPQGNNSPLHF
TRBD2	NA	TRBV5-8	TRBJ2-1	TGTGCCAGCAACTTAAACCTAGCGGCCCACAATGAGCAGTTCTTC	CASNLNLAAHNEQFF
NA	NA	TRBV5-1	TRBJ2-1	TGCGCCAGCAGCAATGAGAGGGGCGGAATAGGACACAATGGTGAGCAGTTCTTC	CASSNERGGIGHNGEQFF
NA	NA	TRBV11-2	TRBJ1-2	TGTGCCAGCAGTCGTATAAAGGGCGAAAGGGGGACTAACTATGGCTACACCTTC	CASSRIKGERGTNYGYTF
NA	NA	TRBV25-1	TRBJ1-2	TGTGCCAGCAGTGATTCTTGGGCTACACCCTATGGCTACACCTTC	CASSDSWATPYGYTF
TRBD2	NA	TRBV11-2	TRBJ2-1	TGTGCCAGCAGCTGGACTAGCGGGGGGACCTATGAGCAGTTCTTC	CASSWTSGGTYEQFF
NA	NA	TRBV7-8	TRBJ2-5	TGTGCCAGCAGCTTAATAAACCTACAAGAGACCCAGTACTTC	CASSLINLQETQYF
TRBD2	NA	TRBV30	TRBJ2-3	TGTGCCTGGAGTGTACTAGCGGGAAGCACAGATACGCAGTATTTT	CAWSVLAGSTDTQYF
NA	NA	TRBV6-1	TRBJ1-2	TGTGCCAGCAGTGAATGGGGGGACTATGGCTACACCTTC	CASSEWGDYGYTF
NA	NA	TRBV6-6	TRBJ1-2	TGTGCCAGCAGTACCCCCGGGGTGGGGGTGGACTATGGCTACACCTTC	CASSTPGVGVDYGYTF
NA	NA	TRBV19	TRBJ1-1	TGTGCCAGTAGTTCAGGATCTACAGGGAACACTGAAGCTTTCTTT	CASSSGSTGNTEAFF
TRBD2	NA	TRBV5-1	TRBJ2-1	TGCGCCAGCAGCTTGGTTGGGCTAGCGGGAGTTGGGCAGTTCTTC	CASSLVGLAGVGQFF
TRBD1	once	TRBV6-1	TRBJ1-4	TGTGCCAGCAGTAAAGACAGGGGTGCCACTAATGAAAAACTGTTTTTT	CASSKDRGATNEKLFF
NA	NA	TRBV28	TRBJ2-2	TGTGCCAGCTCGTCAGGCTTCTTTAACACCGGGGAGCTGTTTTTT	CASSSGFFNTGELFF
NA	NA	TRBV5-1	TRBJ1-1	TGCGCCAGCAGCTTGGACGGGTATGAAGCTTTCTTT	CASSLDGYEAFF
TRBD1	few	TRBV18	TRBJ1-6	TGTGCCAGCTCACCCGGGACAGGGAATAATTCACCCCTCCACTTT	CASSPGTGNNSPLHF
NA	NA	TRBV27	TRBJ2-3	TGTGCCAGCAGTTTCGCGGCCATCACAGATACGCAGTATTTT	CASSFAAITDTQYF
NA	NA	TRBV11-2	TRBJ1-3	TGTGCCAGCAGCTTCGGCAGGGATGGAAACACCATATATTTT	CASSFGRDGNTIYF
TRBD1	once	TRBV7-6	TRBJ2-2	TGTGCCAGCAGCTTAGCCTCTGCAGGGGGTACCCGGGTTAACACCGGGGAGCTGTTTTTT	CASSLASAGGTRVNTGELFF
NA	NA	TRBV9	TRBJ2-5	TGTGCCAGCAGCGTAGGCCCCGACAGGAGTATGGCCCAGTACTTC	CASSVGPDRSMAQYF
NA	few	TRBV7-3	TRBJ2-1	TGTGCCAGCAGCTTAAACGGACAGTCCTACAATGAGCAGTTCTTC	CASSLNGQSYNEQFF
NA	NA	TRBV11-3	TRBJ2-3	TGTGCCAGCAGTTCAGGGGCCCCCACAAGCACAGATACGCAGTATTTT	CASSSGAPTSTDTQYF
NA	NA	TRBV30	TRBJ2-7	TGTGCCTGGAGTGTACCGGGGGCCGGGGCGGGGGAGCAGTACTTC	CAWSVPGAGAGEQYF
NA	NA	TRBV19	TRBJ1-1	TGTGCCAGTAGCTTGGTGTCGGCGAGCACTGAAGCTTTCTTT	CASSLVSASTEAFF
NA	NA	TRBV5-1	TRBJ2-5	TGCGCCAGCAGCTTGAATCATAGAGAGACCCAGTACTTC	CASSLNHRETQYF
TRBD1	NA	TRBV28	TRBJ1-2	TGTGCCAGCAGTTTGGGACAGCTCTATGGCTACACCTTC	CASSLGQLYGYTF
NA	once	TRBV6-5	TRBJ1-4	TGTGCCAGCACCCTGGATCGGGAACTGTTTTTT	CASTLDRELFF
NA	NA	TRBV15	TRBJ2-1	TGTGCCACCAGCAGAAACCGACAGGTGGGGGGCGATGAGCAGTTCTTC	CATSRNRQVGGDEQFF
TRBD1	NA	TRBV5-1	TRBJ1-4	TGCGCCAGCAGCGCGGGACAGATAAATGAAAAACTGTTTTTT	CASSAGQINEKLFF
TRBD2	NA	TRBV9	TRBJ2-7	TGTGCCAGCAGCGTAGCTGGCGGGGGTGGGGAGCAGTACTTC	CASSVAGGGGEQYF
TRBD2	NA	TRBV9	TRBJ2-3	TGTGCCAGCAGCGTAGGGGTATACGGGAGGGCCACAGATACGCAGTATTTT	CASSVGVYGRATDTQYF
NA	NA	TRBV25-1	TRBJ2-3	TGTGCCAGCAGTGAATCCCTGACAGCCCACACAGATACGCAGTATTTT	CASSESLTAHTDTQYF
NA	NA	TRBV21-1	TRBJ1-1	TGTGCCAGCAGCAAAGGTCCGGGTTTTGACCTTAGCCACCACACTGAAGCTTTCTTT	CASSKGPGFDLSHHTEAFF
NA	NA	TRBV5-1	TRBJ1-3	TGCGCCAGCAGCTTGACGGGACCGTTCTCTGGAAACACCATATATTTT	CASSLTGPFSGNTIYF
NA	NA	TRBV7-9	TRBJ1-1	TGTGCCAGCAGCCCACAGGGCCCTTTGAACACTGAAGCTTTCTTT	CASSPQGPLNTEAFF
NA	once	TRBV19	TRBJ1-5	TGTGCCTCAGACGAGGGAGGGATGGGGTTGCCCCAGCATTTT	CASDEGGMGLPQHF
NA	once	TRBV5-4	TRBJ2-2	TGTGCCAGCAGCTTGGTACAGGGAGGCGCCGGGGAGCTGTTTTTT	CASSLVQGGAGELFF
NA	NA	TRBV2	TRBJ2-7	TGTGCCAGCGTCGCTATTCTGTACGAGCAGTACTTC	CASVAILYEQYF
NA	NA	TRBV19	TRBJ2-1	TGTGCCAGTAGTAACTACAATGAGCAGTTCTTC	CASSNYNEQFF
NA	NA	TRBV5-5	TRBJ1-1	TGTGCCAGCAGCTTGGCCACGGGGGGCAAAGAAGCTTTCTTT	CASSLATGGKEAFF